This T cell receptor beta chain was identified in a study of human T cells and chemical hapten exposure. Time point denoted: patch test 1, 2 weeks after DPC sensitization. The treatment here: therapeutic diphenylcyclopropenone sensitization with weekly scalp DPC. This clonotype was recorded at least ten times. TCRdb re-called the RACE reads through MiXCR, storing one row per CDR3 protein. Here the sample spans fewer than 500,000 distinct CDR3 sequences, 4.8% being singletons. V gave up 0 bases and J gave up 0 bases; unmatched junction bases: 3. Germline-derived CDR1 and CDR2 are SGHRS and YFSETQ. The CDR3 extends over 17 amino acids.

The chain has TRBV5-1 and TRBJ2-6, with 7 bases identical to TRBD1. The origin of this receptor is a woman aged 50 to 60 with alopecia areata. Some clones in this sample may be carry-over from other donors' samples. The material was whole blood, obtained in connection with sensitization to the hapten diphenylcyclopropenone (DPC). This CDR3 is CASSLGQGSSGANVLTF. DNA of the CDR3: TGCGCCAGCAGCTTGGGACAGGGTAGCTCTGGGGCCAACGTCCTGACTTTC.